The clone carrying this TCR beta chain was seen at least ten times. TCRdb fed the RT-PCR reads into MiXCR, producing one record per CDR3 protein. The sample records around 700,000 distinct CDR3 sequences, 14% being singletons. The CDR3 is 13 residues long. V lost 3 bases, J lost 11 bases, and 9 bases stayed unmatched. Germline lookup yields CDR1 SQVTM and CDR2 ANQGSEA. The V call is TRBV29-1, the J call TRBJ1-1; TRBD1 aligns across 10 bases. Material: memory CD4+ T cells from blood. The receptor's source is a female donor in good health, serving as a healthy control. Here the CDR3 DNA reads TGCAGCGTTGAGGGGACAGGGGCTTTAAGGGCTTTCTTT. The encoded protein is CSVEGTGALRAFF.